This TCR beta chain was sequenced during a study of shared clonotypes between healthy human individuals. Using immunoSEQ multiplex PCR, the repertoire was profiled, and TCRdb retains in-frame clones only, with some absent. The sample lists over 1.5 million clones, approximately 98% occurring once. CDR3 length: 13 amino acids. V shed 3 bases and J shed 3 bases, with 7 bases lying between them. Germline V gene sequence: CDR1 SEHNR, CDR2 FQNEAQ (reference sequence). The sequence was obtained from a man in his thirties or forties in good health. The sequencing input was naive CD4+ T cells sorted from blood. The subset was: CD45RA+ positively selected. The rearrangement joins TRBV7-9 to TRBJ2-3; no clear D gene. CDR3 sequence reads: CASSFDGTDTQYF. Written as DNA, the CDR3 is TGTGCCAGCAGCTTCGACGGGACAGATACGCAGTATTTT.